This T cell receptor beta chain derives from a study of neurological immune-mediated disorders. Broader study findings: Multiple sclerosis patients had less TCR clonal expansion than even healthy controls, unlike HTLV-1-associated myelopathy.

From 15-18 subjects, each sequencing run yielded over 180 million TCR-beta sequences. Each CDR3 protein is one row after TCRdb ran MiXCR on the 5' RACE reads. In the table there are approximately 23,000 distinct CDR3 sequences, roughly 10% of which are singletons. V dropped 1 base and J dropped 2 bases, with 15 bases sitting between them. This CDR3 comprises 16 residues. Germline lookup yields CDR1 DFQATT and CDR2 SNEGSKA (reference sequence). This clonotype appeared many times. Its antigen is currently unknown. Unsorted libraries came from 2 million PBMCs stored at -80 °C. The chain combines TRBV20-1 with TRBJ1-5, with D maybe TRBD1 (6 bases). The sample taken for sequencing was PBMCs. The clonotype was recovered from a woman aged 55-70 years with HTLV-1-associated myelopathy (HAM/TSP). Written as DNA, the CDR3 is TGCAGTGCTAGAGGGGCAGGGACAAGCGGCAATCAGCCCCAGCATTTT. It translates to CSARGAGTSGNQPQHF.